This T cell receptor (beta chain) was profiled in a study of Ad26.COV2.S vaccination and SARS-CoV-2 variants. Study context: Sample donor was a member of the COV1001 Ad26.COV2.S trial arm. In the study, Ad26.COV2.S was injected intramuscularly once, or twice 56 days apart. The study, taken as a whole, reports: Individuals receiving vaccine had higher spike-specific TCR breadth than placebo recipients did.

Sequenced by immunoSEQ multiplex PCR; TCRdb stores in-frame clones only, minus some. The sample yields roughly 420,000 clones, roughly 87% seen once. Treatment indicated: around 19 received Ad26.COV2.S at low or high dose, single or two shots; about 5 received placebo; per-sample allocation not given. The investigators took samples on day 63 after the first vaccine or placebo injection. The donor was a Boston adult aged 18-55 years. Note on this clone: Antigen specificity is unknown.

The V end lost 4 bases, the J end lost 2 bases, and 12 bases lay between the germline ends. This CDR3 region has 14 residues. Germline lookup yields CDR1 SNHLY and CDR2 FYNNEI. The sequence came from a person between 18 and 60 years old who received the Ad26.COV2.S COVID-19 vaccine or a placebo. The V gene is TRBV2, the J gene TRBJ2-7; D might be TRBD1 (6 bases). The sample was peripheral blood, taken in a trial of Ad26.COV2.S vaccine versus placebo. The CDR3 loop is CASSGNRAAYEQYF. The CDR3 DNA reads as TGTGCCAGCAGTGGAAACAGGGCTGCCTACGAGCAGTACTTC.